One sample yielded the 27 T cell receptor beta chains listed below, sequenced in a study of OX40 agonist ivuxolimab in advanced cancers. TCRdb's table, derived via immunoSEQ multiplex PCR, lists solely in-frame clones and lacks some. The sample shows tens of thousands of clones, 90% to 95% of them seen only once. Sequencing used CD4+ or CD8+ T cells sorted from blood, obtained in a trial of the OX40 agonist ivuxolimab. These receptor sequences come from an adult with an advanced solid tumor such as melanoma, head and neck, liver or kidney cancer.

Here the CDR3 reads CASSQPTRGYNEQFF. DNA for the CDR3: TGCGCCAGCAGCCAACCTACGAGAGGCTACAATGAGCAGTTCTTC. The chain recombines TRBV4-1 with TRBJ2-1; no definite D call. Germline-derived CDR1 and CDR2 are MGHRA and YSYEKL. V lost 2 bases to trimming and J lost 3 bases, with 11 bases between them. This CDR3 has 15 residues.

V is TRBV5-4 and J is TRBJ1-1; the D is unclear. This CDR3 has 13 residues. V was clipped by 4 bases and J by 8 bases, with 15 bases between them. Germline CDR1 and CDR2: SGHNT and YYREEE (reference sequence). DNA of the CDR3: TGTGCCAGCAGCACGCTGGGCGTTTTCGAAGCTTTCTTT. Encoded protein: CASSTLGVFEAFF.

The rearrangement links TRBV4-3 to TRBJ1-4; D unclear. Germline V gene data show CDR1 as LGHNA and CDR2 as YSLEER. The CDR3 loop spans 13 amino acids. With 0 bases removed from V and 8 bases from J, the gap between germline ends came to 7 bases. CDR3 region: CASSQEEQEKLFF. The CDR3 DNA sequence: TGCGCCAGCAGCCAAGAGGAACAGGAAAAACTGTTTTTT.

The chain carries TRBV28 and TRBJ1-5, with a weak D call TRBD1 (6 bases). The CDR3 has 15 residues. Trimming removed 5 bases at V and 5 bases at J, with 16 bases between. Germline-derived CDR1 and CDR2 are MDHEN and SYDVKM. The chain's CDR3 is CASSTGTSYHQPQHF. DNA for the CDR3: TGTGCCAGCAGTACCGGGACAAGCTACCATCAGCCCCAGCATTTT.

This chain uses TRBV12-5 with TRBJ2-7, with a tentative D call TRBD1 (5 bases). CDR3 length equals 13 residues. Trimming cost V 0 bases and J 6 bases, with 9 bases left between them. Germline CDR1 LGHNT, CDR2 FRNRAP. This CDR3 is CASGLVRGTEQYF. The CDR3 DNA reads TGTGCTAGTGGTTTGGTAAGGGGAACCGAGCAGTACTTC.

The J gene is TRBJ2-2, the V gene TRBV10-2; D is ambiguous. V shed 1 base and J shed 5 bases, with 14 bases lying between them. Germline lookup yields CDR1 WSHSY and CDR2 SAAADI. The CDR3 totals 16 residues. The CDR3 loop is CASSEYVALRTGELFF. The CDR3 DNA reads TGCGCCAGCAGTGAGTACGTGGCCCTGCGAACCGGGGAGCTGTTTTTT.

The CDR3, as DNA: TGTGCCAGCAGCAAAAAGCAGGGTAGGAATTCACCCCTCCACTTT. Its translation: CASSKKQGRNSPLHF. The chain links TRBV11-2 to TRBJ1-6; D perhaps matches TRBD1 (5 bases). CDR1 is SGHAT and CDR2 is FQNNGV in the germline V gene. The V and J ends lost 5 bases and 7 bases respectively, with 15 bases between them. The CDR3 loop spans 15 amino acids. Variable domain in full (rest from reference TRBV11-2 and TRBJ1-6): EAGVAQSPRYKIIEKRQSVAFWCNPISGHATLYWYQQILGQGPKLLIQFQNNGVVDDSQLPKDRFSAERLKGVDSTLKIQPAKLEDSAVYLCASSKKQGRNSPLHFGNGTRLTVT.

The V and J genes are TRBV19 and TRBJ2-1; 7 positions match TRBD1. The CDR3 spans 15 residues. V was pared by 7 bases and J by 2 bases, with 8 bases of the junction left unmatched. CDR1 and CDR2 (germline): LNHDA, SQIVND (reference sequence). The CDR3, as DNA: TGTGCCAGTACCATAGACAGGGACCCCTACAATGAGCAGTTCTTC. Residues: CASTIDRDPYNEQFF.

The chain carries TRBV7-8 and TRBJ2-1; 8 bases line up with TRBD2. Losses at the gene ends were 5 bases for V and 0 bases for J; bases not matched to a gene: 12. The CDR3 totals 18 residues. The germline V gene has CDR1 SGHVS and CDR2 FQNEAQ. The CDR3 loop reads CASSILSGGPSSYNEQFF. The CDR3 coding sequence is TGTGCCAGCAGCATCCTTTCGGGAGGGCCAAGCTCCTACAATGAGCAGTTCTTC.

The chain couples TRBV13 to TRBJ2-3; maybe TRBD1 (5 bases). Between the trimmed V and J ends, which lost 0 bases and 10 bases, there was a span of 8 bases. The CDR3 is 12 amino acids. CDR1 PRHDT and CDR2 FYEKMQ come from the germline V gene (reference sequence). The CDR3 region has the DNA TGTGCCAGCAGCTTAGGCCTAGGGGCGCAGTATTTT. It yields the protein CASSLGLGAQYF.

The genes are TRBV6-5 and TRBJ1-1, with a weak D call TRBD1 (5 bases). Germline lookup yields CDR1 MNHEY and CDR2 SVGAGI. The length of the CDR3 is 12 residues. The V end lost 0 bases, the J end lost 11 bases, and 10 bases lay between the germline ends. The CDR3 DNA sequence: TGTGCCAGCAGTTACTCGGGGGGGTCGGCTTTCTTT. As protein: CASSYSGGSAFF.

The chain uses TRBV2 and TRBJ2-3; 7 bases line up with TRBD2. The CDR3 contains 12 residues. Germline-derived CDR1 and CDR2 are SNHLY and FYNNEI. V shed 8 bases, J shed 6 bases, and the junction held 5 bases outside the gene matches. In DNA form, the CDR3 reads TGTGCCAGCGGGCGGGAGAGTGATACGCAGTATTTT. Protein sequence: CASGRESDTQYF. Filled out from reference TRBV2 and TRBJ2-3, the complete variable domain reads EPEVTQTPSHQVTQMGQEVILRCVPISNHLYFYWYRQILGQKVEFLVSFYNNEISEKSEIFDDQFSVERPDGSNFTLKIRSTKLEDSAMYFCASGRESDTQYFGPGTRLTVL.

This clone was seen a handful of times. The chain combines TRBV7-9 with TRBJ1-5; no clear D. V gave up 1 base and J gave up 3 bases, with 4 bases separating them. CDR3 length: 13 residues. Germline CDR1 is SEHNR and CDR2 is FQNEAQ (reference sequence). CDR3 sequence (DNA): TGTGCCAGCAGCTTAGATCACAATCAGCCCCAGCATTTT. Translating it yields CASSLDHNQPQHF.

This clone has more than one count but fewer than ten. The chain recombines TRBV11-3 with TRBJ2-5, with 7 positions matching TRBD1. The length of the CDR3 is 16 residues. Trimming at V came to 1 base and at J to 5 bases, leaving 10 bases not matched to a gene. Germline CDR1 is SGHNT and CDR2 is YENEEA. This chain's CDR3 is CASSLVHRGFRETQYF. In DNA, the CDR3 is TGTGCCAGCAGCTTAGTTCACAGGGGATTTAGGGAGACCCAGTACTTC.

This sequence joins TRBV7-9 and TRBJ2-2; no reliable D call. CDR3 length: 13 residues. The ends were cut back, 4 bases at V and 1 base at J, with 4 bases in the middle. In germline, CDR1 is SEHNR, CDR2 FQNEAQ (reference sequence). The CDR3 reads CASSYQNTGELFF. DNA of the CDR3: TGTGCCAGCAGCTATCAGAACACCGGGGAGCTGTTTTTT.

This sequence joins TRBV5-6 and TRBJ2-6; D ambiguous. The V and J ends lost 0 bases and 0 bases respectively, with 13 bases between them. This CDR3 is built from 18 residues. Germline V gene lookup returns CDR1 SGHDT and CDR2 YYEEEE. CDR3 bases: TGTGCCAGCAGCTTGGACCTTTCTGAACCCTCTGGGGCCAACGTCCTGACTTTC. Its translation is CASSLDLSEPSGANVLTF. Complete variable domain (other parts from reference TRBV5-6 and TRBJ2-6): DAGVTQSPTHLIKTRGQQVTLRCSPKSGHDTVSWYQQALGQGPQFIFQYYEEEERQRGNFPDRFSGHQFPNYSSELNVNALLLGDSALYLCASSLDLSEPSGANVLTFGAGSRLTVL.

The chain uses TRBV6-5 and TRBJ1-1; D possibly corresponds to TRBD1 (5 bases). The CDR3 covers 14 residues. CDR1 MNHEY and CDR2 SVGAGI come from the germline V gene. Trimming removed 6 bases at V and 1 base at J, with 12 bases between. CDR3 DNA: TGTGCCAGCAGCCTGACAGACAGGAACACTGAAGCTTTCTTT. Amino acid sequence: CASSLTDRNTEAFF.

The chain has TRBV28 and TRBJ2-7, with 8 nucleotides matching TRBD1. Trimming at V came to 6 bases and at J to 6 bases, leaving 10 bases not matched to a gene. The CDR3 runs 14 residues. Germline lookup yields CDR1 MDHEN and CDR2 SYDVKM. This CDR3 is CASSSLADRGEQYF. CDR3 nucleotides: TGTGCCAGCAGCTCCCTCGCAGACAGGGGCGAGCAGTACTTC. The entire variable domain, with the rest obtained from reference TRBV28 and TRBJ2-7, is as follows: DVKVTQSSRYLVKRTGEKVFLECVQDMDHENMFWYRQDPGLGLRLIYFSYDVKMKEKGDIPEGYSVSREKKERFSLILESASTNQTSMYLCASSSLADRGEQYFGPGTRLTVT.

The chain is built from TRBV9 and TRBJ2-1, with a possible D match to TRBD1 (6 bases). CDR3 size: 12 residues. V lost 0 bases to trimming and J lost 8 bases, with 6 bases between them. CDR1 SGDLS and CDR2 YYNGEE come from the germline V gene. The CDR3 coding sequence is TGTGCCAGCAGCGTAGGGGGGCATGAGCAGTTCTTC. This gives the protein CASSVGGHEQFF.

V usage is TRBV27 and J usage is TRBJ1-1; a weak D match, TRBD1 (5 bases). Trimming removed 8 bases from V and 8 bases from J, with 12 bases in between. The CDR3 runs to 11 residues. CDR1 and CDR2 from the germline V gene are MNHEY and SMNVEV (reference sequence). The CDR3 DNA follows: TGTGCCAGCTCGGGGCGGAGGGAAGCTTTCTTT. The encoded protein is CASSGRREAFF.

In its sample, this clone was seen once. CDR3 sequence: CASSERTGYSNQPQHF. In DNA, the CDR3 is TGCGCCAGCAGCGAGCGGACAGGATATAGCAATCAGCCCCAGCATTTT. V is TRBV4-1 and J is TRBJ1-5; the match to TRBD1 covers 7 bases. The CDR3 covers 16 residues. The ends lost 5 bases at V and 0 bases at J; junction bases unmatched: 7. The V gene's germline CDR1 is MGHRA and CDR2 YSYEKL.

The chain combines TRBV6-5 with TRBJ2-7; 7 nucleotides align to TRBD1. This CDR3 contains 14 residues. Germline CDR1 reads MNHEY; CDR2 reads SVGAGI. The V segment lost 8 bases and the J segment 3 bases; nucleotides outside the gene matches: 10. The DNA of the CDR3 is TGTGCCAGCGCCCGGAGAGGGACAGTCTACGAGCAGTACTTC. Translating gives CASARRGTVYEQYF.

The chain links TRBV7-3 to TRBJ2-7; D unresolved. There are 14 residues in the CDR3. Trimming cost V 5 bases and J 2 bases, with 13 bases left between them. CDR1 and CDR2 from the germline V gene are SGHTA and FQGTGA. This chain's CDR3 is CASSQDGMTYEQYF. CDR3 DNA sequence: TGTGCCAGCAGCCAAGACGGCATGACCTACGAGCAGTACTTC.

This chain uses TRBV5-8 with TRBJ2-5, with TRBD1 matching over 7 bases. J gave up 1 base and V 4 bases, and 7 bases lay outside the gene matches. This CDR3 is built from 15 residues. The germline CDR1 and CDR2 sequences are SGHTS and YDEGEE. The CDR3 region has the DNA TGTGCCAGCAGCCCGGAGGACAGGCTCCAAGAGACCCAGTACTTC. Its translation: CASSPEDRLQETQYF. The whole variable domain, filled in from reference TRBV5-8 and TRBJ2-5, reads EAGVTQSPTHLIKTRGQQATLRCSPISGHTSVYWYQQALGLGLQFLLWYDEGEERNRGNFPPRFSGRQFPNYSSELNVNALELEDSALYLCASSPEDRLQETQYFGPGTRLLVL.

This clone was detected a few times. The chain carries TRBV9 and TRBJ1-4; D remains ambiguous. CDR1 is SGDLS, CDR2 YYNGEE, per germline. V was trimmed by 0 bases and J by 2 bases, leaving 5 bases between them. CDR3 length equals 14 residues. The CDR3 reads CASSVAGTNEKLFF. The CDR3, as DNA: TGTGCCAGCAGCGTAGCTGGGACTAATGAAAAACTGTTTTTT.

The gene calls are TRBV6-5 and TRBJ2-7; D remains ambiguous. CDR3 length: 12 residues. V lost 6 bases and J lost 5, with 11 bases in between. Germline CDR1 MNHEY, CDR2 SVGAGI. The CDR3 is CASRGISDEQYF. As DNA, the CDR3 is TGTGCCAGCAGGGGGATTAGTGACGAGCAGTACTTC.

This sequence joins TRBV6-6 and TRBJ2-3, with 10 bases that match TRBD2. With V trimmed by 6 bases and J by 3 bases, 9 bases remained unmatched. Germline V gives CDR1 MNHNY, CDR2 SVGAGI (reference sequence). The CDR3 length is 16 residues. The CDR3 is CASRNEREGYTDTQYF. CDR3 nucleotide sequence: TGTGCCAGCAGGAACGAGCGGGAGGGTTATACAGATACGCAGTATTTT.